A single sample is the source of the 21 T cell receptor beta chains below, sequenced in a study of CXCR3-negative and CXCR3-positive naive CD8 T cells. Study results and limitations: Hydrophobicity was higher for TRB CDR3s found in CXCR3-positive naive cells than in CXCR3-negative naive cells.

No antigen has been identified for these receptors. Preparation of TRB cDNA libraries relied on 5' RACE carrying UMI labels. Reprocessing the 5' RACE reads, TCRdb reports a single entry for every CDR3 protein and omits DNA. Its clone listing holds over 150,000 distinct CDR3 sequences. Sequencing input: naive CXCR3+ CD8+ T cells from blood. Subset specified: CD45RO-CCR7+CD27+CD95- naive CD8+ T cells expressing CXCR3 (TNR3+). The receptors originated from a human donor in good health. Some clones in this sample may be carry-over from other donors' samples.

CDR3: CASSSAVSNSPLHF. The V and J genes are TRBV7-2 and TRBJ1-6. Germline assignment: CDR1 SGHTA and CDR2 FQGNSA. The CDR3 runs 14 residues. The whole variable domain, remainder taken from reference TRBV7-2 and TRBJ1-6, is GAGVSQSPSNKVTEKGKDVELRCDPISGHTALYWYRQSLGQGLEFLIYFQGNSAPDKSGLPSDRFSAERTGGSVSTLTIQRTQQEDSAVYLCASSSAVSNSPLHFGNGTRLTVT.

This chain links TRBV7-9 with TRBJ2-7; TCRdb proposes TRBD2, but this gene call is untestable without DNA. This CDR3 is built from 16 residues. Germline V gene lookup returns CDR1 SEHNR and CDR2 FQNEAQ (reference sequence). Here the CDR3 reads CASSPMWAGGPREQYF.

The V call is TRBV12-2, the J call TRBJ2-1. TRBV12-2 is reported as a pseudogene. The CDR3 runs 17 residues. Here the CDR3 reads CASRFFYDGVTSNEQFF.

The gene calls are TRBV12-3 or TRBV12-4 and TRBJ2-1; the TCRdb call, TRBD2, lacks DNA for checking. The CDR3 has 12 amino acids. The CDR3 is CASSPTSGVSFF.

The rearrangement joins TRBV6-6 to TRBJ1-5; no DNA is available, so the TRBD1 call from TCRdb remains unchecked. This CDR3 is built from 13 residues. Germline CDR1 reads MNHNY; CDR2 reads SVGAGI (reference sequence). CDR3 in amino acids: CASSSLWGQPQHF.

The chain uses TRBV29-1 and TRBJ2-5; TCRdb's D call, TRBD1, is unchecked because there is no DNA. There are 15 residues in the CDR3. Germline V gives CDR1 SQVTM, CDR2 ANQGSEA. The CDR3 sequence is CSVEAFLQGWETQYF.

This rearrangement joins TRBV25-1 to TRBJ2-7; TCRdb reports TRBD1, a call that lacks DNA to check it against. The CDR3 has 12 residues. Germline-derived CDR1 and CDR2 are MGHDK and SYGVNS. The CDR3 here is CASTTGQAEQYF.

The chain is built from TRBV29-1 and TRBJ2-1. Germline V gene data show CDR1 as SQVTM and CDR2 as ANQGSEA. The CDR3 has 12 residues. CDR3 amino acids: CSLRSSYNEQFF.

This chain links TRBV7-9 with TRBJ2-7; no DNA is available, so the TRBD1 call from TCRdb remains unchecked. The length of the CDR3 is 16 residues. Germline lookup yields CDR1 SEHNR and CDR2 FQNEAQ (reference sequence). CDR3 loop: CASSLAQVQGIDEQYF.

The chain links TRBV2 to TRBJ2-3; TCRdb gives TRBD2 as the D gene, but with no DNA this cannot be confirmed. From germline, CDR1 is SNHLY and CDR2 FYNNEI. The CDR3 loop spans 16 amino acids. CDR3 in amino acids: CASSDLAGGLTDTQYF.

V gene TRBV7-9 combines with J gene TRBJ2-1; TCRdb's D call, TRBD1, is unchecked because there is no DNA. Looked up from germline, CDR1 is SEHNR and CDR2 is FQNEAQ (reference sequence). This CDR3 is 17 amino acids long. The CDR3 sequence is CASSSAGQGFTYNEQFF.

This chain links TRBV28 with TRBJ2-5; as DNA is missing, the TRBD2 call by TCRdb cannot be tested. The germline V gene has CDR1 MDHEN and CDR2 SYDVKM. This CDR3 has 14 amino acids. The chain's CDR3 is CASSLMAGRETQYF.

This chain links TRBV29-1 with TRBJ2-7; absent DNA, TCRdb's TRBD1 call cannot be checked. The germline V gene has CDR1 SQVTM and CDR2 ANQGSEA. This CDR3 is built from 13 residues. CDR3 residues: CSVRTGEGHEQYF.

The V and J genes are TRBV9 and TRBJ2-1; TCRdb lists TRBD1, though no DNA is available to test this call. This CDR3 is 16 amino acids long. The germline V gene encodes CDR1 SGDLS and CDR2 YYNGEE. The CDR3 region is CASSSATGGPLGEQFF.

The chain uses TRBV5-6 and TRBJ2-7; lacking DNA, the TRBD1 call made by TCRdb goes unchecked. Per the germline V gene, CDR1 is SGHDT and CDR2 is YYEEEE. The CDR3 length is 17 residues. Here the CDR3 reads CASTHGTGPRPSYEQYF. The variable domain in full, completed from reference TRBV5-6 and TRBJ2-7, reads DAGVTQSPTHLIKTRGQQVTLRCSPKSGHDTVSWYQQALGQGPQFIFQYYEEEERQRGNFPDRFSGHQFPNYSSELNVNALLLGDSALYLCASTHGTGPRPSYEQYFGPGTRLTVT.

CDR3 region: CASSQEVWGAGTEAFF. The rearrangement uses TRBV4-3 and TRBJ1-1; without DNA, the TCRdb call of TRBD1 cannot be checked. The CDR3 consists of 16 residues. Per germline, CDR1 LGHNA and CDR2 YSLEER.

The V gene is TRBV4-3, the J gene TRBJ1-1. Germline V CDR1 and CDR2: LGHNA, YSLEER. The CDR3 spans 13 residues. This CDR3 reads CASSLTSNTEAFF.

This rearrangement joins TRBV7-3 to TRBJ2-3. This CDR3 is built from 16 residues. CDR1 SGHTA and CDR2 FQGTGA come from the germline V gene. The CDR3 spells CASSSYDGRSTDTQYF. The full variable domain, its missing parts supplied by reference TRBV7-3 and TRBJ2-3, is GAGVSQTPSNKVTEKGKYVELRCDPISGHTALYWYRQSLGQGPEFLIYFQGTGAADDSGLPNDRFFAVRPEGSVSTLKIQRTERGDSAVYLCASSSYDGRSTDTQYFGPGTRLTVL.

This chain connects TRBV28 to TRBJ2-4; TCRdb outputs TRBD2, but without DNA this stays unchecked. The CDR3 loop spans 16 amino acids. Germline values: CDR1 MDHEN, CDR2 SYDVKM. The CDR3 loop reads CASSPGLGAGENIQYF. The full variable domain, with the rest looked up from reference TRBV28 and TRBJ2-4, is DVKVTQSSRYLVKRTGEKVFLECVQDMDHENMFWYRQDPGLGLRLIYFSYDVKMKEKGDIPEGYSVSREKKERFSLILESASTNQTSMYLCASSPGLGAGENIQYFGAGTRLSVL.

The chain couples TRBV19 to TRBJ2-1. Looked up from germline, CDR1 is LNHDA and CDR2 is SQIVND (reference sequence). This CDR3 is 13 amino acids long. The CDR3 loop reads CASSIRSYNEQFF.

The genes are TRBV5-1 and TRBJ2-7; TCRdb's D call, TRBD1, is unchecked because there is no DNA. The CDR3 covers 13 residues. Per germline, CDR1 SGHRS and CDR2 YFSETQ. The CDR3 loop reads CASSSDDSYEQYF.